This TCR beta chain emerged from a study of regulatory T cells in long-lasting Graves disease. Study outcomes and limitations: Newly diagnosed disease favored TRBV20-1 and TRBJ2-1 over persistent disease.

This clonotype has at least ten counts. Its antigen is undetermined. Time point of the sample: newly diagnosed GD, antithyroid drugs for less than 3 months. From PBMCs, RNA was extracted and then used to make the TCR library. Trimming at V came to 2 bases and at J to 4 bases, leaving 7 bases not matched to a gene. CDR1 is SGDLS, CDR2 YYNGEE, per germline. The CDR3 is 16 amino acids. In building TCR beta libraries, iRepertoire HTBI primers were used together with Arm-PCR of CDR3 regions. Each CDR3 protein gets one entry after TCRdb re-called the multiplex PCR reads with MiXCR. This sample has hundreds of thousands of distinct CDR3 sequences; under 20% occur once, and the top ten carry 18%. This sample also appeared in a second study, on T cells in Graves' hyperthyroidism and ophthalmopathy. That work contributes: When the TCR CDR3 underwent first-round RT-PCR, the HTBI primer set was used.

This chain connects TRBV9 to TRBJ2-5; 11 bases line up with TRBD2. Sequences were derived from peripheral blood mononuclear cells (PBMCs), sampled at new diagnosis, from a patient treated with antithyroid drugs. The source is a woman aged 25 to 39 with Graves disease. The CDR3 loop is CASSVSTSGSGETQYF. The CDR3 bases are TGTGCCAGCAGCGTTAGTACTAGCGGGAGTGGAGAGACCCAGTACTTC.